A single sample gave rise to the 17 T cell receptor beta chains below, sequenced in a study of cytomegalovirus exposure and HLA in healthy donors (TCRdb year 2017). The library relied on the immunoSEQ multiplex PCR assay. Held by TCRdb, this immuneACCESS table contains in-frame sequences only and omits some clones. Under half of the omission traces to an unresolved V gene where checked; the cause of the rest is unknown. The sample profile shows more than 95,000 clones; 94% of them were found once. The ten largest account for more than 0.9% of the sample. Sequencing was performed on PBMCs. The receptor source for this set is a young woman in good health and CMV-seronegative.

The chain employs TRBV30 and TRBJ1-5, with 11 bases fitting TRBD1. Germline V CDR1 and CDR2: GTSNPN, SVGIG (reference sequence). V lost 3 bases and J lost 0; bases outside the gene matches: 13. CDR3 length: 19 amino acids. CDR3 DNA sequence: TGTGCCTGGAGGCCAATCCGGGACAGGGGGAGCCATAGCAATCAGCCCCAGCATTTT. Amino acid sequence: CAWRPIRDRGSHSNQPQHF.

This clone was observed a few times. The chain is built from TRBV2 and TRBJ1-5; no definite D call. V lost 7 bases and J 5 bases, leaving 15 bases between the germline ends. Per the germline V gene, CDR1 is SNHLY and CDR2 is FYNNEI. This CDR3 has 14 residues. CDR3 sequence: CASTLLDKDQPQHF. In nucleotides, the CDR3 is TGTGCCAGCACGCTTTTAGACAAAGATCAGCCCCAGCATTTT.

V usage is TRBV12-5 and J usage is TRBJ2-2, with 8 nucleotides matching TRBD1. The trim removed 2 bases at V and 1 base at J, leaving 9 bases unmatched. The CDR3 is 18 residues long. Germline assignment: CDR1 LGHNT and CDR2 FRNRAP. The CDR3 loop reads CASGLFPGTGMNTGELFF. The CDR3 DNA is TGTGCTAGTGGTTTGTTCCCCGGGACAGGTATGAACACCGGGGAGCTGTTTTTT.

The chain links TRBV29-1 to TRBJ1-1; TRBD1 might be the D (5 bases). The germline V and J ends were trimmed by 7 bases and 1 base, with 16 bases remaining between them. This CDR3 is 14 amino acids long. Germline V gene sequence: CDR1 SQVTM, CDR2 ANQGSEA. The CDR3 sequence: CSGVAGTSNTEAFF. CDR3 DNA: TGCAGCGGGGTGGCCGGGACTTCGAACACTGAAGCTTTCTTT.

The chain links TRBV5-4 to TRBJ2-1, with D perhaps TRBD2 (5 bases). The CDR3 loop spans 16 amino acids. Between the trimmed V and J ends, which lost 4 bases and 0 bases, there was a span of 14 bases. CDR1 is SGHNT, CDR2 YYREEE, per germline (reference sequence). The CDR3 is CASSRASGTSYNEQFF. The CDR3 nucleotides read TGTGCCAGCAGCCGGGCAAGCGGAACCTCCTACAATGAGCAGTTCTTC.

V and J are TRBV5-6 and TRBJ1-2; D is perhaps TRBD1 (6 bases). Trimming shortened V by 2 bases and J by 5 bases, and 13 bases separated the two germline ends. This CDR3 contains 14 residues. The germline gives CDR1 SGHDT, CDR2 YYEEEE. This chain's CDR3 is CASSFGTPIYGYTF. DNA of the CDR3: TGTGCCAGCAGCTTCGGGACACCTATTTATGGCTACACCTTC.

This clone was recorded once. The gene calls are TRBV5-1 and TRBJ2-7, with D possibly being TRBD2 (5 bases). The CDR3 has 16 amino acids. CDR1 is SGHRS, CDR2 YFSETQ, per germline. V was pared by 3 bases and J by 5 bases, with 21 bases between. The DNA of the CDR3 is TGCGCCAGCAGCTCGTACCCCCTACGAGAGGGAAACGAGCAGTACTTC. Protein sequence: CASSSYPLREGNEQYF.

This rearrangement joins TRBV5-6 to TRBJ2-1; 8 bases fit TRBD2. V dropped 4 bases and J dropped 0; count of bases not matched to a gene: 3. The germline gives CDR1 SGHDT, CDR2 YYEEEE. This CDR3 has 15 residues. The CDR3 nucleotides are TGTGCCAGCAGCCGAGGGACTAGCTCCTACAATGAGCAGTTCTTC. Encoded protein: CASSRGTSSYNEQFF.

The chain combines TRBV30 with TRBJ2-7; 9 bases agree with TRBD1. Germline V gene data show CDR1 as GTSNPN and CDR2 as SVGIG (reference sequence). The CDR3 totals 17 residues. J lost 3 bases, V lost 4 bases, and 16 bases had no gene match. CDR3 DNA: TGTGCCTGGATGGGTGGGACAGGGAACCCGGGGGGCTACGAGCAGTACTTC. Its translation is CAWMGGTGNPGGYEQYF.

The gene calls are TRBV11-2 and TRBJ1-1; D not certain. The CDR3 is made up of 11 amino acids. Germline CDR1 SGHAT, CDR2 FQNNGV. In DNA form, the CDR3 reads TGTGCATGTGGAGGGCCTAGGGAAGCTTTCTTT. Translating gives CACGGPREAFF. The full variable domain, with the rest looked up from reference TRBV11-2 and TRBJ1-1, is EAGVAQSPRYKIIEKRQSVAFWCNPISGHATLYWYQQILGQGPKLLIQFQNNGVVDDSQLPKDRFSAERLKGVDSTLKIQPAKLEDSAVYLCACGGPREAFFGQGTRLTVV.

The chain couples TRBV5-1 to TRBJ2-1, with D unclear. This CDR3 has 12 amino acids. V was trimmed by 6 bases and J by 4 bases, leaving 8 bases between them. CDR1 SGHRS and CDR2 YFSETQ come from the germline V gene. CDR3 amino acids: CASTSGYNEQFF. CDR3 nucleotides: TGCGCCAGCACCTCCGGGTACAATGAGCAGTTCTTC.

The V call is TRBV23-1, the J call TRBJ2-7; 10 bases map to TRBD1. TRBV23-1 qualifies as an ORF whose function is uncertain. This CDR3 spans 19 amino acids. V was pared by 2 bases and J by 5 bases, with 18 bases of the junction left unmatched. For the CDR3, the DNA is TGCGCCAGCAGTCAACTAACGCAAAAAAGGGACAGGGGCGGAGACGAGCAGTACTTC. Amino acid sequence: CASSQLTQKRDRGGDEQYF.

V and J are TRBV28 and TRBJ2-2; possibly TRBD2 for D (5 bases). V was cut by 7 bases and J by 4 bases, with 16 bases left in between. The CDR3 totals 15 residues. Germline assignment: CDR1 MDHEN and CDR2 SYDVKM. CDR3 amino acids: CASTASGSLTGELFF. CDR3 sequence (DNA): TGTGCCAGCACCGCATCGGGGTCTCTCACCGGGGAGCTGTTTTTT. The complete variable domain, with remaining parts taken from reference TRBV28 and TRBJ2-2, reads DVKVTQSSRYLVKRTGEKVFLECVQDMDHENMFWYRQDPGLGLRLIYFSYDVKMKEKGDIPEGYSVSREKKERFSLILESASTNQTSMYLCASTASGSLTGELFFGEGSRLTVL.

V and J are TRBV29-1 and TRBJ2-6, with D perhaps TRBD2 (6 bases). Germline V CDR1 and CDR2: SQVTM, ANQGSEA. The CDR3 runs to 17 residues. V shed 6 bases and J shed 3 bases, with 21 bases lying between them. The CDR3 DNA reads TGCAGCGTCAGTTCGGGAGTGGCGGGCGTTGGGGCCAACGTCCTGACTTTC. The encoded protein is CSVSSGVAGVGANVLTF.

This rearrangement joins TRBV18 to TRBJ1-2, with 10 nucleotides matching TRBD1. There are 14 residues in the CDR3. The V segment lost 6 bases and the J segment 4 bases; nucleotides outside the gene matches: 5. Per germline, CDR1 KGHSH and CDR2 LQKENI. Here the CDR3 DNA reads TGTGCCAGCTCCCAGGACAGGGGGTTCTATGGCTACACCTTC. The encoded protein is CASSQDRGFYGYTF.

The CDR3 DNA follows: TGTGCCAGCAGCTTTCGGGACAGCACTAACTATGGCTACACCTTC. This encodes CASSFRDSTNYGYTF. The chain combines TRBV5-6 with TRBJ1-2; 7 nucleotides line up with TRBD1. V shed 2 bases, J shed 0 bases, and the junction held 4 bases outside the gene matches. CDR1 SGHDT and CDR2 YYEEEE come from the germline V gene. CDR3 size: 15 residues.

CDR3 DNA: TGTGCCAGCAGTTCCTTTAGCGGGGGTGTGGTAGATACGCAGTATTTT. It specifies CASSSFSGGVVDTQYF. This chain joins TRBV28 and TRBJ2-3, with 9 bases fitting TRBD2. After removal of 4 bases from V and 5 bases from J, the junction contained 10 bases not matched to a gene. The CDR3 has 16 residues. Germline assignment: CDR1 MDHEN and CDR2 SYDVKM.